This T cell receptor (beta chain) was captured in a study of regulatory T cells in long-lasting Graves disease. Study outcomes and limitations: Persistent disease showed a preference for TRBV28, TRBJ1-2 and TRBJ2-5.

Construction of TCR beta libraries relied on iRepertoire HTBI primers and on Arm-PCR targeting CDR3 regions. TCRdb re-called the multiplex PCR reads with MiXCR, one entry per CDR3 protein. The sample holds some 500,000 distinct CDR3 sequences; 15% to 20% are singletons and the top ten take 20% to 25%. As to this clonotype: Its antigen is as yet unknown.

Noted time point: newly diagnosed GD, antithyroid drugs for less than 3 months. TCR sequences were obtained from RNA taken from PBMCs. One endocrinology department in Xi'an, China, was where patients came from. The CDR3 consists of 16 residues. V lost 7 bases to trimming and J lost 4 bases; unmatched junction nucleotides: 10. Germline CDR1 is MDHEN and CDR2 is SYDVKM. This sample was also put to use in a study of T cells in Graves' hyperthyroidism and ophthalmopathy. As that study records: Recently diagnosed hyperthyroidism of less than 2 months' duration affected patients aged 18 to 65.

This receptor was taken from a woman in her forties or fifties with Graves disease. The V and J genes are TRBV28 and TRBJ1-2, with TRBD1 matching 12 bases. Source: peripheral blood mononuclear cells (PBMCs), taken at new diagnosis, from a patient treated with antithyroid drugs. CDR3 in DNA: TGTGCCAGCACCCCGGGACAGGGGGCAATCAGCTATGGCTACACCTTC. Amino acids: CASTPGQGAISYGYTF.